The TCR beta chain under discussion was sequenced for a study of control samples from healthy donors and cancer patients (dated by TCRdb to about 2020). CDR1 and CDR2 were assigned from the germline V gene as MNHEY and SVGAGI. Trimming at the junction amounts to 5 bases on V and 11 bases on J, and the germline ends lie 15 bases apart. The CDR3, cysteine through phenylalanine, is 12 amino acids long. This entry keeps only the CDR3 DNA: 36 bases, framed from base 1. Note on this clone: Its target antigen remains unknown. Per-base qualities were not stored, and no clone one base away is much larger.

The library was obtained by the immunoSEQ multiplex PCR assay. TCRdb stores this immuneACCESS table with in-frame sequences only. Part of the clones is absent; in the studies checked, under half of the shortfall reflects unresolved V genes, and no reason is known for the rest. Counted in this sample were roughly 120,000 clones; 85% to 90% of them appeared once. Roughly 18% of the sample rests with the top ten. Sequencing was performed on blood. The receptor comes from a woman aged 45-60 years in good health. In this chain, TRBV6-5 is recombined with TRBJ1-2, with TRBD1 tentatively as D gene (6 bases match). The nucleotides read TGTGCCAGCAGTCCCTCCGGGGGCGGGTACACCTTC. Its translation reads: CASSPSGGGYTF.